The 14 T cell receptor beta chains reported below all come from one sample, sequenced in a study of tumor-infiltrating lymphocytes in primary liver carcinoma. Researchers generated TCR beta cDNA from approximately 520 ng of total RNA, relying on a constant-region primer. Slightly modified ARM-PCR with three nested multiplex PCR rounds yielded TCR beta libraries. Running ten to eleven cycles apiece, the first two PCR rounds relied on TRBV1-TRBV30 forward primers together with a C-beta reverse primer. TCRdb independently ran MiXCR on the multiplex PCR reads; one entry per CDR3 protein. This table holds 24,000 or so distinct CDR3 sequences, 75% to 80% found once. Between roughly 17 and 31 mg of unsorted bulk tissue served as the source from which RNA and DNA were co-extracted. Material for sequencing was liver tumor tissue from sampling region 5. Subset defined: tumor region T5, tumor centre. All receptors come from a woman in her twenties or thirties with primary liver carcinoma and hepatitis B virus infection.

V and J are TRBV11-2 and TRBJ2-3; D is tentatively TRBD1 or TRBD2 (6 bases each). V lost 5 bases and J lost 10, with 25 bases in between. The CDR3 loop spans 16 amino acids. Germline CDR1 reads SGHAT; CDR2 reads FQNNGV. The CDR3 nucleotides read TGTGCCAGCAGCCGGACGCGACAAGGAAGGGGGGATTCGCAGTATTTT. Translated: CASSRTRQGRGDSQYF.

To note about this clonotype: A read error is possible here, since a much larger clone lies one base away. This rearrangement joins TRBV9 to TRBJ1-2; D is perhaps TRBD1 (6 bases). Germline CDR1 and CDR2: SGDLS and YYNGEE. The CDR3 contains 14 residues. CDR3 bases: TGTGCCAGCAGCGTAGGGGACACGCCTATTGGCTACATCTTC. Protein: CASSVGDTPIGYIF.

With respect to this clonotype: A much bigger clone sits one base away, suggesting this may be a read error. The rearrangement joins TRBV15 to TRBJ1-1; perhaps TRBD1 as D (5 bases). Trimming pared 0 bases from V and 5 bases from J, leaving 13 bases between. The CDR3 contains 15 residues. CDR1 and CDR2 (germline): LNHNV, YYDKDF (reference sequence). For the CDR3, the DNA is TGTGCCACCAGCAGAGATTTGGGGCTTGGGACTGAAGCTTTCTTT. This codes for CATSRDLGLGTEAFF. The full variable domain, rest sourced from reference TRBV15 and TRBJ1-1, is DAMVIQNPRYQVTQFGKPVTLSCSQTLNHNVMYWYQQKSSQAPKLLFHYYDKDFNNEADTPDNFQSRRPNTSFCFLDIRSPGLGDTAMYLCATSRDLGLGTEAFFGQGTRLTVV.

As regards this clonotype: This may come from a read error, since a much larger clone is one base off. The chain carries TRBV10-3 and TRBJ2-3, with 9 bases fitting TRBD1. Germline assignment: CDR1 ENHRY and CDR2 SYGVKD. CDR3 size: 16 residues. CDR3 residues: CAISDLTGGASDTQFF. The DNA of the CDR3 is TGTGCCATCAGTGACCTAACAGGGGGCGCGTCTGATACGCAGTTTTTT.

Regarding this clonotype: A clone one base away is much larger, so this may be a read error. The CDR3 protein is CASSLSGIPYGQFF. CDR3 DNA sequence: TGCGCCAGCAGCTTGTCGGGGATCCCCTATGGGCAGTTCTTC. The V and J genes are TRBV5-1 and TRBJ2-1; D perhaps matches TRBD2 (5 bases). The CDR3 loop spans 14 amino acids. CDR1 and CDR2 from the germline V gene are SGHRS and YFSETQ. V lost 1 base to trimming and J lost 12 bases, with 17 bases between them.

Turning to this clonotype: One end of the junction varies from germline; a read error may be responsible. The chain couples TRBV4-3 to TRBJ2-3; 7 bases fit TRBD2. Germline CDR1 is LGHNA and CDR2 is YSLEER. This CDR3 region has 18 residues. This CDR3 reads CASSHEGLEGGPTDTHYF. The CDR3 nucleotides read TGCGCCAGCAGCCATGAAGGTCTAGAGGGAGGGCCAACAGATACGCACTATTTT.

Regarding this clonotype: Given the absence of the conserved phenylalanine or tryptophan at the CDR3 end, a read error is likely. The limits of the CDR3 on the DNA are not certain, so only TCRdb's listed CDR3 is given. V and J are TRBV4-3 and TRBJ2-2; the table's TRBD2 call for D was not verified on the DNA. From its first to its last residue, the CDR3 has 19 amino acids. The germline V gene encodes CDR1 LGHNA and CDR2 YSLEER. CDR3 amino acids: CASSVLAGGPRLNTGELLS.

Concerning this clonotype itself: A read error may account for a junction end that differs from germline. The chain couples TRBV28 to TRBJ2-3; D possibly corresponds to TRBD1 (5 bases). Germline V CDR1 and CDR2: MDHEN, SYDVKM. The CDR3 loop spans 17 amino acids. CDR3 loop: CVSSFDSMRWGTDMQYF. In DNA, the CDR3 is TGTGTTAGCAGTTTTGACAGTATGAGGTGGGGCACAGATATGCAGTATTTT. Together with reference TRBV28 and TRBJ2-3, the CDR3 gives the full variable domain: DVKVTQSSRYLVKRTGEKVFLECVQDMDHENMFWYRQDPGLGLRLIYFSYDVKMKEKGDIPEGYSVSREKKERFSLILESASTNQTSMYLCVSSFDSMRWGTDMQYFGPGTRLTVL.

As regards this clonotype: An end of the junction differs from the germline gene, which may be a read error. The rearrangement joins TRBV10-2 to TRBJ1-1; D uncertain. Germline CDR1 is WSHSY and CDR2 is SAAADI. The CDR3 loop spans 14 amino acids. The CDR3 DNA is TGCGCCATCAGTGAGTCGAGGGCGGGCTCTGAAGCTTTCTTT. Translated: CAISESRAGSEAFF.

A note on this clonotype: A clone one base away is much larger, so this may be a read error. The rearrangement uses TRBV10-3 and TRBJ1-2; D call uncertain. Germline CDR1 is ENHRY and CDR2 is SYGVKD. This CDR3 spans 14 amino acids. The CDR3 DNA reads as TGTGCCGTCAGTGAACGGGCATCCAACTATGGCTACATCTTC. The encoded protein is CAVSERASNYGYIF.

Concerning this clonotype itself: This could be a read error, since a much larger clone is one nucleotide away. The chain uses TRBV29-1 and TRBJ2-7, with D perhaps given as TRBD1 or TRBD2 (5 bases each). The CDR3 is 16 residues long. Per germline, CDR1 SQVTM and CDR2 ANQGSEA. CDR3 nucleotide sequence: TGCATCGCTATGACATCTGGGACCGGCACTCCCTACAAGCAGTACTTC. It yields the protein CIAMTSGTGTPYKQYF.

Remarks on this clonotype: The junction does not match germline at one end; this may be a read error. The genes are TRBV11-2 and TRBJ2-2; D is unclear. The CDR3 is 16 residues long. The germline CDR1 and CDR2 sequences are SGHAT and FQNNGV. This chain's CDR3 is CASSLDPQLSTGELFF. The CDR3 DNA follows: TGTGCCAGCAGCCTCGATCCCCAATTGAGCACCGGAGAGCTGTTTTTT. Full variable domain (outside the CDR3, taken from reference TRBV11-2 and TRBJ2-2): EAGVAQSPRYKIIEKRQSVAFWCNPISGHATLYWYQQILGQGPKLLIQFQNNGVVDDSQLPKDRFSAERLKGVDSTLKIQPAKLEDSAVYLCASSLDPQLSTGELFFGEGSRLTVL.

The rearrangement uses TRBV28 and TRBJ1-1; D is undetermined. The V gene's germline CDR1 is MDHEN and CDR2 SYDVKM. V lost 3 bases to trimming and J lost 4 bases, with 18 bases between them. The CDR3 totals 16 residues. Written as DNA, the CDR3 is TGTGCCAGCAGTTTCAATGTTGGGGTCTGGGTCACTGAAGCTTTCTTT. The encoded protein is CASSFNVGVWVTEAFF.

This clonotype has just one count. A read error may produce the germline difference seen at one junction end. The rearrangement uses TRBV6-2 or TRBV6-3 and TRBJ2-2; tentatively, D is TRBD1 or TRBD2 (5 bases each). Germline-derived CDR1 and CDR2 are MNHEY and SVGEGT. This CDR3 has 15 residues. CDR3 protein: CGTSAAGKNTGELFF. The DNA of the CDR3 is TGTGGCACCTCGGCGGCAGGGAAAAACACCGGGGAGTTGTTTTTT.